One sample yielded the 21 T cell receptor beta chains listed below, sequenced in a study of T-cell memory formation after mild COVID-19. TCRdb reprocessed the 5' RACE reads via MiXCR and lists one record per CDR3 protein. There are roughly 500,000 distinct CDR3 sequences in the sample; over 20% occur only once, and roughly an eighth lies in the top ten. The sequencing input was PBMCs or a T cell subset sorted from them (not recorded which). These receptors were obtained from an adult woman who had mild COVID-19 (a few samples of this study predate the infection). Cell type and time point are not known.

This clonotype appeared many times. The chain couples TRBV7-8 to TRBJ2-7; unclear D gene. V was clipped by 5 bases and J by 3 bases, with 5 bases between them. Germline CDR1 is SGHVS and CDR2 is FQNEAQ. The CDR3 consists of 11 residues. CDR3 in DNA: TGTGCCAGCAGCCCGAACTACGAGCAGTACTTC. This codes for CASSPNYEQYF.

This clonotype was detected many times. The DNA of the CDR3 is TGCAGCACGGGACAGGGGTACACCGGGGAGCTGTTTTTT. As protein: CSTGQGYTGELFF. The chain is built from TRBV29-1 and TRBJ2-2; 10 bases are shared with TRBD1. This CDR3 is 13 amino acids long. Per germline, CDR1 SQVTM and CDR2 ANQGSEA. With V trimmed by 8 bases and J by 3 bases, 3 bases remained unmatched.

The chain employs TRBV12-3 or TRBV12-4 and TRBJ1-1; no definite D call. V lost 5 bases to trimming and J lost 2 bases, with 15 bases between them. The CDR3 contains 15 residues. The CDR3 region has the DNA TGTGCCAGCAGTCCACCTTTCCGATCTAACACTGAAGCTTTCTTT. Its translation: CASSPPFRSNTEAFF.

This sequence joins TRBV18 and TRBJ1-1, with TRBD1 matching over 7 bases. After removal of 4 bases from V and 4 bases from J, the junction contained 6 bases not matched to a gene. CDR1 is KGHSH, CDR2 LQKENI, per germline. The CDR3 sequence is 14 residues long. CDR3 residues: CASSRTGVGTEAFF. The CDR3 nucleotides read TGTGCCAGCTCACGAACAGGGGTGGGCACTGAAGCTTTCTTT.

This clonotype was detected a few times. This sequence joins TRBV3-1 and TRBJ2-1; 10 nucleotides match TRBD2. Germline CDR1 LGHDT, CDR2 YNNKEL (reference sequence). The CDR3 is 15 residues long. V lost 6 bases, J lost 6 bases, and 8 bases stayed unmatched. The CDR3 here is CASRISGRLGNEQFF. CDR3 DNA: TGTGCCAGCAGGATTAGCGGGAGGTTGGGCAATGAGCAGTTCTTC.

This clonotype appeared many times. The CDR3, as DNA: TGTGCCAGCAGCCAAGGGTGGGGGCCCACAGATACGCAGTATTTT. Residues: CASSQGWGPTDTQYF. This rearrangement joins TRBV3-1 to TRBJ2-3, with D perhaps matching TRBD1 (6 bases). The V and J ends lost 1 base and 2 bases respectively, with 10 bases between them. In germline, CDR1 is LGHDT, CDR2 YNNKEL (reference sequence). The CDR3 runs 15 residues.

This clonotype was counted a few times. This sequence joins TRBV6-6 and TRBJ2-1; D gene ambiguous. The CDR3 has 12 amino acids. Germline V gives CDR1 MNHNY, CDR2 SVGAGI (reference sequence). V lost 2 bases and J lost 6, with 5 bases in between. The CDR3 DNA is TGTGCCAGCAGTTACCCGGCCAATGAGCAGTTCTTC. It translates to CASSYPANEQFF.

This clonotype was seen a few times. The V gene is TRBV6-1, the J gene TRBJ2-1, with D perhaps TRBD1 (6 bases). The CDR3 totals 11 residues. V shed 8 bases and J shed 7 bases, with 9 bases lying between them. Per the germline V gene, CDR1 is MNHNS and CDR2 is SASEGT. CDR3 in amino acids: CASGRGNEQFF. The CDR3 DNA sequence: TGTGCCAGCGGCAGGGGAAATGAGCAGTTCTTC.

This clonotype turned up a few times. The chain carries TRBV4-1 and TRBJ2-7, with 8 nucleotides matching TRBD2. The CDR3 runs to 16 residues. V was clipped by 2 bases and J by 1 base; unmatched bases: 7. Per germline, CDR1 MGHRA and CDR2 YSYEKL. The CDR3 DNA follows: TGCGCCAGCAGCCAACAACCCCCGGGGGGGTCCTACGAGCAGTACTTC. Translating it yields CASSQQPPGGSYEQYF.

This clonotype was observed many times. Written as DNA, the CDR3 is TGTGCCAGCAGCTTAGCTAGCGGCAGCACAGATACGCAGTATTTT. It codes for CASSLASGSTDTQYF. V usage is TRBV7-2 and J usage is TRBJ2-3; D is perhaps TRBD2 (6 bases). The ends were cut back, 0 bases at V and 0 bases at J, with 7 bases in the middle. This CDR3 is built from 15 residues. Germline V lookup: CDR1 SGHTA, CDR2 FQGNSA.

The chain recombines TRBV12-3 or TRBV12-4 with TRBJ2-7; TRBD2 matches 11 bases. The CDR3 is 15 amino acids. With 7 bases clipped from V and 7 bases from J, the junction kept 12 bases outside the gene matches. CDR3 sequence (DNA): TGTGCCAGCACCCTAGGGACTAGCGGCTGGGGGGAGCAGTACTTC. Amino acids: CASTLGTSGWGEQYF.

The chain carries TRBV20-1 and TRBJ1-1; D unclear. The CDR3 consists of 12 residues. V dropped 6 bases and J dropped 5 bases, with 13 bases sitting between them. From germline, CDR1 is DFQATT and CDR2 SNEGSKA (reference sequence). CDR3 loop: CSARTRRTEAFF. The CDR3, as DNA: TGCAGTGCCCGTACGCGGAGGACTGAAGCTTTCTTT.

This clonotype was recorded a few times. The V and J genes are TRBV7-9 and TRBJ2-7; no clear D gene. The V gene lost 7 bases and the J gene lost 2 bases, with 12 bases spanning the gap. The CDR3 runs to 13 residues. Germline V CDR1 and CDR2: SEHNR, FQNEAQ (reference sequence). For the CDR3, the DNA is TGTGCCAGCAAGGGCACGGCAACCTACGAGCAGTACTTC. This codes for CASKGTATYEQYF.

This clonotype has only a few counts. The rearrangement links TRBV6-1 to TRBJ1-5; the D gene is possibly TRBD1 (5 bases). The CDR3 has 15 amino acids. V was cut by 2 bases and J by 0 bases, with 8 bases left in between. Looked up from germline, CDR1 is MNHNS and CDR2 is SASEGT. Here the CDR3 reads CASSERQGSNQPQHF. Written as DNA, the CDR3 is TGTGCCAGCAGTGAACGGCAGGGTAGCAATCAGCCCCAGCATTTT.

The chain carries TRBV4-2 and TRBJ2-2; 7 nucleotides align to TRBD2. The CDR3 contains 14 residues. Germline CDR1 reads LGHNA; CDR2 reads YNFKEQ. The V segment lost 10 bases and the J segment 4 bases; nucleotides outside the gene matches: 9. CDR3 loop: CATRGGEGTGELFF. DNA for the CDR3: TGTGCCACCCGAGGAGGGGAGGGCACCGGGGAGCTGTTTTTT.

This CDR3 reads CSVELAGGFTDTQYF. The CDR3 DNA follows: TGCAGCGTAGAACTAGCGGGAGGGTTCACAGATACGCAGTATTTT. This rearrangement joins TRBV29-1 to TRBJ2-3, with TRBD2 matching over 13 bases. Germline V gene lookup returns CDR1 SQVTM and CDR2 ANQGSEA. This CDR3 has 15 residues. V was clipped by 6 bases and J by 2 bases; unmatched bases: 5.

This chain uses TRBV5-1 with TRBJ2-1; D unresolved. The germline gives CDR1 SGHRS, CDR2 YFSETQ. V lost 7 bases and J 6 bases, leaving 8 bases between the germline ends. This CDR3 is 11 amino acids long. The CDR3 coding sequence is TGCGCCAGCTCCGAAGCCAATGAGCAGTTCTTC. As protein: CASSEANEQFF.

This clonotype was seen only a few times. The junction does not match germline at one end; this may be a read error. The V gene is TRBV25-1, the J gene TRBJ2-7, with D uncertain. The CDR3 runs 8 residues. The V gene's germline CDR1 is MGHDK and CDR2 SYGVNS. The chain's CDR3 is CASSFGCF. In DNA form, the CDR3 reads TGTGCCAGCAGTTTTGGTTGCTTC.

The chain has TRBV11-2 and TRBJ2-1; tentatively, D is TRBD1 or TRBD2 (6 bases each). This CDR3 region has 14 residues. Germline loops: CDR1 SGHAT, CDR2 FQNNGV. Trimming cost V 7 bases and J 6 bases, with 16 bases left between them. This CDR3 reads CASTKVGGSNEQFF. The CDR3 nucleotides are TGTGCCAGCACCAAAGTAGGGGGGAGCAATGAGCAGTTCTTC.

This clonotype was counted only a few times. This rearrangement joins TRBV6-5 to TRBJ2-1; TRBD2 aligns across 7 bases. The germline V gene has CDR1 MNHEY and CDR2 SVGAGI. The J segment lost 4 bases and the V segment lost 2 bases, leaving 8 bases of the junction unmatched. The CDR3 is 16 residues long. CDR3 residues: CASSYVTGGAYNEQFF. CDR3 DNA: TGTGCCAGCAGTTACGTTACGGGAGGCGCGTACAATGAGCAGTTCTTC.

The V and J genes are TRBV5-1 and TRBJ2-7; D might be TRBD2 (5 bases). CDR1 SGHRS and CDR2 YFSETQ come from the germline V gene. The V and J ends lost 0 bases and 3 bases respectively, with 13 bases between them. This CDR3 comprises 15 residues. CDR3: CASSLESSGSYEQYF. In nucleotides, the CDR3 is TGCGCCAGCAGCTTGGAATCGTCGGGGAGCTACGAGCAGTACTTC.